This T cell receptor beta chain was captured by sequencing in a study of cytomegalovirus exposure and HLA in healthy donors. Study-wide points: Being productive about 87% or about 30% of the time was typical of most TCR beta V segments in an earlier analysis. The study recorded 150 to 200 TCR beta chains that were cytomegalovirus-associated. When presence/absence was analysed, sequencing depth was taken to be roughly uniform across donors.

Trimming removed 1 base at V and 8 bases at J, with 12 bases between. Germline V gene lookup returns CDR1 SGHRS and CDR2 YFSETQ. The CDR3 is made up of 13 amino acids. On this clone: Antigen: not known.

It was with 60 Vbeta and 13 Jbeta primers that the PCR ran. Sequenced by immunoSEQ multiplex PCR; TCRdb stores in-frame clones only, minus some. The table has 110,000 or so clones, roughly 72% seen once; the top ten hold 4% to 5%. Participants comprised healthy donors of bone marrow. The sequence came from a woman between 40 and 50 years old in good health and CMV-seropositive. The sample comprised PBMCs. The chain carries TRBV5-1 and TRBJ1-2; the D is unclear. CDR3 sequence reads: CASSLIRERGYTF. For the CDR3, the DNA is TGCGCCAGCAGCTTGATTCGGGAGCGGGGCTACACCTTC. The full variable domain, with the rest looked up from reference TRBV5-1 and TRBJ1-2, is KAGVTQTPRYLIKTRGQQVTLSCSPISGHRSVSWYQQTPGQGLQFLFEYFSETQRNKGNFPGRFSGRQFSNSRSEMNVSTLELGDSALYLCASSLIRERGYTFGSGTRLTVV.